This TCR beta chain is drawn from a study of T cell changes during pregnancy in multiple sclerosis. The data were produced by immunoSEQ multiplex PCR, yet TCRdb's version contains in-frame clones alone and is incomplete. Seen here are around 66,000 clones, 91% observed once, and the top ten hold approximately 1.3%. V dropped 7 bases and J dropped 4 bases, with 8 bases sitting between them. Germline CDR1 MNHNS, CDR2 SASEGT. The CDR3 length is 11 residues. V gene TRBV6-1 combines with J gene TRBJ2-7, with TRBD2 as a possible D gene (5 bases). The sample consisted of peripheral blood, taken after pregnancy. This TCR was recovered from a female donor in good health, enrolled as a control in a pregnancy study. In nucleotides, the CDR3 is TGTGCCAGCAAGTCGGGGTACGAGCAGTACTTC. This encodes CASKSGYEQYF.